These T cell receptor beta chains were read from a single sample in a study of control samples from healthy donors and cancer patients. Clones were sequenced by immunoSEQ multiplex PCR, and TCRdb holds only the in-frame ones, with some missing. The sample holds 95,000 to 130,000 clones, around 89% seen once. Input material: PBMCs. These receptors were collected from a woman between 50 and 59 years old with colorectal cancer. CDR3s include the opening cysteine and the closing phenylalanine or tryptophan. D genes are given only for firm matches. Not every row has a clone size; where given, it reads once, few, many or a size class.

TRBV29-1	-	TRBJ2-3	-	TGCAGCGTGGATACGCAGTATTTT	CSVDTQYF
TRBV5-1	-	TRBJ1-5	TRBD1	TGCGCCAGCAGCACCGGACAGGGGGTAAGCAATCAGCCCCAGCATTTT	CASSTGQGVSNQPQHF
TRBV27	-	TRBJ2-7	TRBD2	TGTGCCAGCAGTTCACTAGCGGAAAGCTACGAGCAGTACTTC	CASSSLAESYEQYF
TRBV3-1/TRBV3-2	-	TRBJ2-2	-	TGTGCCAGCAGCCAGCAGCAGGCTTCTGCCGGGGAGCTGTTTTTT	CASSQQQASAGELFF
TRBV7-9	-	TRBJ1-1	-	TGTGCCAGCAGCTTAGCGGGTGGCCGGAACACTGAAGCTTTCTTT	CASSLAGGRNTEAFF
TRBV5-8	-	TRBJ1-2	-	TGTGCCAGCAGCTACGGGGTGGGGGACTATGGCTACACCTTC	CASSYGVGDYGYTF
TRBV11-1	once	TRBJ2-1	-	TGTGCCAGCAGCTTAGCCTGGGCTGGGCAGTTCTTC	CASSLAWAGQFF
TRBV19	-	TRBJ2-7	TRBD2	TGTGCCAGTAGTGCCCGACTAGCGGGCTACGAGCAGTACTTC	CASSARLAGYEQYF
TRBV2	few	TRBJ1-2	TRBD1	TGTGCCAGCAGAGAGGGGGCGCGAGGCTACACCTTC	CASREGARGYTF
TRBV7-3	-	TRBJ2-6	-	TGTGCCAGCAGCCCGCGTCTCGGGGCCAACGTCCTGACTTTC	CASSPRLGANVLTF
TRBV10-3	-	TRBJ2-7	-	TGTGCCATCAGTGGGACAAGTGTCGACTACGAGCAGTACTTC	CAISGTSVDYEQYF
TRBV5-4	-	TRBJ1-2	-	TGTGCCAGCACCCAACCGGGACACTATGGCTACACCTTC	CASTQPGHYGYTF
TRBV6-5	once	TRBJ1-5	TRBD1	TGTGCCAGCAGCCAGGGACAGGGCAATCAGCCCCAGCATTTT	CASSQGQGNQPQHF
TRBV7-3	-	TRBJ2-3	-	TGTGCCAGCAGCTTAATTTTGGGGAGTCCAGATACGCAGTATTTT	CASSLILGSPDTQYF
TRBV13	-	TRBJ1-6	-	TGTGCCAGCTCTGCCTACGGGGCCCAGTCACCCCTCCACTTT	CASSAYGAQSPLHF
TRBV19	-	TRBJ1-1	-	TGTGCCAGTAGTATAGCGGGGGCATTCTACCCTGAAGCTTTCTTT	CASSIAGAFYPEAFF
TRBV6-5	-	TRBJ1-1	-	TGTGCCAGCAGTTACTCCGCGGGCGGGGACACTGAAGCTTTCTTT	CASSYSAGGDTEAFF
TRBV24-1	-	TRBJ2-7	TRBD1	TGTGCCACCAGTGATCCCCGGGACAGGGCAAACGAGCAGTACTTC	CATSDPRDRANEQYF
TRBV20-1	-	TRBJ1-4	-	TGCAGTGCTGAGACCGGTGAAAAACTGTTTTTT	CSAETGEKLFF
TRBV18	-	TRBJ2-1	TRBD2	TGTGCCAGCTCACCACCAGCGGGGGGATCCTACAATGAGCAGTTCTTC	CASSPPAGGSYNEQFF
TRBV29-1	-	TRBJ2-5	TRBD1	TGCAGCGGGGTGGGACAGAACCAAGAGACCCAGTACTTC	CSGVGQNQETQYF
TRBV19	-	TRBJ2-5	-	TGTGCCAGTAGTATTCGGCTCGGGGTATCGGAGACCCAGTACTTC	CASSIRLGVSETQYF
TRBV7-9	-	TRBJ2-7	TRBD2	TGTGCCAGCAGCCCGGCGGAGCTAGCGGGGTCCTACGAGCAGTACTTC	CASSPAELAGSYEQYF
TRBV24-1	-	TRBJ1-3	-	TGTGCCACCAGTGATTTGGGGTTTAACACCATATATTTT	CATSDLGFNTIYF
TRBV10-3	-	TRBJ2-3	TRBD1	TGTGCCATCAGTGAGACAGGGGATTCCACAGATACGCAGTATTTT	CAISETGDSTDTQYF
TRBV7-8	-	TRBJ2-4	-	TGTGCCAGCAGCTTAGTAGGGGGAGGGGTTGGCATTCAGTACTTC	CASSLVGGGVGIQYF
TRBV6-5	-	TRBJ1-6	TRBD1	TGTGCCAGCAGACCCTTACAGGGGGCGAATTCACCCCTCCACTTT	CASRPLQGANSPLHF
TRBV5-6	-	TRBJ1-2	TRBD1	TGTGCCAGCACCCTGGGGGTGACAGGGGGCTATGGCTACACCTTC	CASTLGVTGGYGYTF
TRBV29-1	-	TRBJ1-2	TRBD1	TGCAGCGTTGAAGATTTTGGGACAGGGGGATTGCGCTACACCTTC	CSVEDFGTGGLRYTF
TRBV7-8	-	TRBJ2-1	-	TGTGCCAGCAGCGAGACTAGCAATGAGCAGTTCTTC	CASSETSNEQFF
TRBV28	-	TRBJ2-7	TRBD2	TGTGCCAGCACCCTTGGGACTAGCGGGCACTACGAGCAGTACTTC	CASTLGTSGHYEQYF
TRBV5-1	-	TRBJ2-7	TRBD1	TGCGCCAGCAGCCGAGGGGACAGGGGATTCGAGCAGTACTTC	CASSRGDRGFEQYF
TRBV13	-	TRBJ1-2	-	TGTGCCAGCAGCCTGGAGGGGAGAAACTATGGCTACACCTTC	CASSLEGRNYGYTF
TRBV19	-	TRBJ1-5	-	TGTGCCAGTAGTACGCACAGGATTTATAGCAATCAGCCCCAGCATTTT	CASSTHRIYSNQPQHF
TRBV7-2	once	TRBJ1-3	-	TGTGCCAGCAGCGAGGACGGAAACACTGGAAACACCATATATTTT	CASSEDGNTGNTIYF